Included here is one TCR beta chain sequence, with context. This entry is derived from a study of blood T cell repertoires in COVID-19. Study context: Before being deemed recovered, Cohort 3 donors had two negative PCRs, clearance, or symptom resolution. Acute and convalescent COVID-19 specimens originated in the United States, Italy and Spain.

Sequenced by immunoSEQ multiplex PCR; TCRdb stores in-frame clones only, minus some. The top ten clones hold around 17% of a sample with fewer than 200,000 clones, roughly 78% of them seen once. Participants were aged about 18 to 90 years, lived in 24 US areas, and enrolled virtually. Clinical history reported by participants formed the basis on which cohorts were assigned. V dropped 3 bases and J dropped 4; count of bases not matched to a gene: 7. Germline assignment: CDR1 SGHTA and CDR2 FQGNSA. The CDR3 has 16 amino acids. The source material was PBMCs or T cells enriched from blood (not recorded which). The rearrangement uses TRBV7-2 and TRBJ1-3, with 9 bases lining up with TRBD1. The TCR comes from a woman in her 70s in a cohort exposed to, infected with or recovered from COVID-19 (not recorded which). The CDR3 nucleotides read TGTGCCAGCAGCTTCCAGTCCGGGACAGGGGGAAACACCATATATTTT. It yields the protein CASSFQSGTGGNTIYF. Supplemented by reference TRBV7-2 and TRBJ1-3, the full variable domain reads GAGVSQSPSNKVTEKGKDVELRCDPISGHTALYWYRQSLGQGLEFLIYFQGNSAPDKSGLPSDRFSAERTGGSVSTLTIQRTQQEDSAVYLCASSFQSGTGGNTIYFGEGSWLTVV.